This TCR beta chain was retrieved from a study of shared clonotypes between healthy human individuals. The study, taken as a whole, reports: Clonotypes that were shared across a few donors made up 4.5% to 5% of naive CD4 clonotypes. Expectations were that clonotype sharing among donors would be affected by sequencing depth. The authors sampled blood alone, and tissue repertoires likely differ.

Naive CD8 cells were CD45RO-negative, positively selected for CCR7, excluding terminally differentiated effector memory CD45RA+ cells. The DNA input per sorted-subset replicate PCR was 200 to 250 ng, corresponding to roughly 30,000 T cell genomes. Sequencing used immunoSEQ multiplex PCR; TCRdb keeps in-frame clones, though not all of them. The sample includes 800,000 or so clones, about 97% of them seen just once. As to this clone: Its antigen remains unidentified.

The CDR3 has 18 residues. Per germline, CDR1 SEHNR and CDR2 FQNEAQ (reference sequence). The J segment lost 8 bases and the V segment lost 5 bases, leaving 21 bases of the junction unmatched. The genes are TRBV7-9 and TRBJ2-4; TRBD1 aligns across 7 bases. This TCR was sampled from a man aged 25 to 45 in good health. Material: naive CD8+ T cells sorted from blood. The CDR3 bases are TGTGCCAGCAGCCTCTCCCACCGCGACTACAGGGGTGGAGACATTCAGTACTTC. As protein: CASSLSHRDYRGGDIQYF.